This TCR beta chain was documented in a study of blood T cell repertoires in COVID-19. About the study: Spain, Italy and the United States supplied samples that represented acute and convalescent COVID-19. In each case, the material was cDNA or gDNA derived from T cells, B-cell-depleted T cells, or PBMCs.

This CDR3 has 13 amino acids. Germline CDR1 and CDR2: MDHEN and SYDVKM. V dropped 5 bases and J dropped 2 bases, with 10 bases sitting between them. Per the authors' pipeline: Amplification with reference gene primers provided the estimates of nucleated cell counts. TCRdb's copy holds only in-frame clones and misses some; the assay was immunoSEQ multiplex PCR. Clone size and V and J calls were adopted from that table, with D and trimming inferred from the DNA. The sample gives 200,000 or so clones, around 90% of which show up once; less than 7.5% is in the top ten. This TCR was sampled from a man between 60 and 70 years old who had recovered from COVID-19. The specimen sequenced was peripheral blood. The chain combines TRBV28 with TRBJ2-7; D is possibly TRBD2 (7 bases). In nucleotides, the CDR3 is TGTGCCAGCAGTAGGGGGAGGGCCTACGAGCAGTACTTC. Protein sequence: CASSRGRAYEQYF.